A selection of T cell receptor beta chains follows, all from one sample in a study of tumor-infiltrating lymphocytes in glioblastoma multiforme. TCRdb re-analysed the multiplex PCR reads in MiXCR, keeping a single row per CDR3 protein. The sample lists about 10,000 distinct CDR3 sequences; about 80% were seen once. Sample: brain tumor tissue. The receptors were sampled from a male donor with glioblastoma. CDR3s include the opening cysteine and the closing phenylalanine or tryptophan. The order of the fields is D gene, J gene, V gene, CDR3 length, clone size, CDR3 protein, CDR3 DNA. The D gene is left open where the match is weak. Rows give clone size only sometimes, using once, few, many, or a class for an expanded clone.

D: .; J: TRBJ1-2; V: TRBV11-1; length: 16; size: .; CDR3: CASTDLRQANYYGYTF; DNA: TGTGCCAGCACGGACCTCAGACAGGCGAATTACTATGGCTACACCTTC
D: .; J: TRBJ2-7; V: TRBV11-3; length: 17; size: many; CDR3: CASSQDLGQGSSYEQYF; DNA: TGTGCCAGCAGCCAAGATCTAGGGCAGGGAAGCTCCTACGAGCAGTACTTC
D: .; J: TRBJ1-4; V: TRBV6-5; length: 16; size: few; CDR3: CASSYGQGATNEKLFF; DNA: TGTGCCAGCAGTTACGGGCAGGGTGCAACTAATGAAAAACTGTTTTTT
D: .; J: TRBJ1-5; V: TRBV12-3/TRBV12-4; length: 12; size: .; CDR3: CASRRDNQPQHF; DNA: TGTGCCAGCAGACGGGACAATCAGCCCCAGCATTTT
D: .; J: TRBJ2-5; V: TRBV29-1; length: 11; size: .; CDR3: CSPSFGETQYF; DNA: TGCAGCCCGAGTTTCGGAGAGACCCAGTACTTC
D: TRBD2; J: TRBJ2-5; V: TRBV20-1; length: 13; size: few; CDR3: CSATPTSGETQYF; DNA: TGCAGTGCTACTCCGACTAGCGGAGAGACCCAGTACTTC
D: TRBD1; J: TRBJ2-2; V: TRBV6-5; length: 16; size: .; CDR3: CASSQRTGVSTGELFF; DNA: TGTGCCAGCAGCCAGAGGACAGGGGTTAGCACCGGGGAGCTGTTTTTT
D: .; J: TRBJ1-1; V: TRBV29-1; length: 16; size: .; CDR3: CTFSGRGRRIPDEAFF; DNA: TGCACTTTCTCTGGTCGCGGCAGGCGGATTCCAGATGAAGCTTTCTTT
D: .; J: TRBJ2-4; V: TRBV5-4; length: 14; size: .; CDR3: CASSFPADENIQYF; DNA: TGTGCCAGCAGCTTTCCGGCGGACGAAAACATTCAGTACTTC
D: .; J: TRBJ2-2; V: TRBV10-3; length: 16; size: .; CDR3: CAISASILESTGELFF; DNA: TGTGCCATCAGTGCCTCAATTCTAGAATCCACCGGGGAGCTGTTTTTT
D: TRBD2; J: TRBJ2-3; V: TRBV6-2/TRBV6-3; length: 17; size: medium-sized; CDR3: CASSYYRTSGTTDTQYF; DNA: TGTGCCAGCAGTTACTACCGGACTAGCGGAACTACAGATACGCAGTATTTT
D: .; J: TRBJ2-7; V: TRBV5-6; length: 12; size: many; CDR3: CASSSESYEQYF; DNA: TGTGCCAGCAGCTCCGAGAGTTACGAGCAGTACTTC
D: .; J: TRBJ2-5; V: TRBV10-3; length: 11; size: .; CDR3: CAISEGETQYF; DNA: TGTGCCATCAGTGAGGGGGAGACCCAGTACTTC
D: .; J: TRBJ2-5; V: TRBV10-3; length: 11; size: .; CDR3: CAISEQETQYF; DNA: TGTGCTATCAGTGAACAAGAGACCCAGTACTTC
D: .; J: TRBJ1-2; V: TRBV20-1; length: 12; size: .; CDR3: CSATGGNYGYTF; DNA: TGCAGTGCTACCGGGGGTAACTATGGCTACACCTTC
D: .; J: TRBJ1-1; V: TRBV12-3/TRBV12-4; length: 14; size: once; CDR3: CASSSRGSNTEAFF; DNA: TGTGCCAGCAGTTCCCGGGGTTCAAACACTGAAGCTTTCTTT
D: TRBD2; J: TRBJ2-1; V: TRBV6-5; length: 12; size: .; CDR3: CASSLAGGEQFF; DNA: TGTGCCAGCAGTCTAGCGGGAGGTGAGCAGTTCTTC
D: .; J: TRBJ2-5; V: TRBV4-2; length: 18; size: .; CDR3: CASSQHLTGWVAQETQYF; DNA: TGTGCCAGCAGCCAACATCTAACCGGTTGGGTGGCCCAAGAGACCCAGTACTTC
D: TRBD1; J: TRBJ2-3; V: TRBV11-2; length: 15; size: few; CDR3: CASRWKGQRPDTQYF; DNA: TGTGCCAGCAGGTGGAAGGGACAGCGACCAGATACGCAGTATTTT
D: .; J: TRBJ2-3; V: TRBV11-2; length: 14; size: .; CDR3: CASSFIGSTDTQYF; DNA: TGTGCCAGCAGCTTTATCGGTAGCACAGATACGCAGTATTTT
D: .; J: TRBJ1-2; V: TRBV11-1; length: 16; size: .; CDR3: CASSDLRQANDYGYTF; DNA: TGTGCTAGCAGTGATCTTAGACAGGCGAATGACTATGGCTACACCTTC
D: TRBD2; J: TRBJ2-1; V: TRBV4-1; length: 17; size: .; CDR3: CASSQDPAGGLNNEQFF; DNA: TGCGCCAGCAGCCAAGATCCCGCGGGAGGGCTTAACAATGAGCAGTTCTTC
D: TRBD1; J: TRBJ1-5; V: TRBV29-1; length: 15; size: .; CDR3: CSVVQGQGPGGPQHF; DNA: TGCAGCGTTGTGCAAGGACAGGGGCCCGGGGGGCCCCAGCATTTT
D: TRBD1; J: TRBJ1-4; V: TRBV12-3/TRBV12-4; length: 16; size: .; CDR3: CASSLRQGEANEKLFF; DNA: TGTGCCAGCAGTCTCCGACAGGGAGAGGCTAATGAAAAACTGTTTTTT
D: .; J: TRBJ2-2; V: TRBV11-2; length: 20; size: .; CDR3: CASTPSLGQGLVVDTGELFF; DNA: TGTGCCAGCACCCCCTCATTAGGCCAAGGGCTAGTGGTAGACACCGGGGAGCTGTTTTTT
D: .; J: TRBJ2-1; V: TRBV6-5; length: 13; size: .; CDR3: CASSDARYNEQFF; DNA: TGTGCCAGCAGTGACGCAAGGTACAATGAGCAGTTCTTC
D: TRBD1; J: TRBJ1-4; V: TRBV7-9; length: 15; size: .; CDR3: CASSTRTGSNEKLFF; DNA: TGTGCCAGCAGCACCAGGACAGGGTCTAATGAAAAACTGTTTTTT
D: .; J: TRBJ2-2; V: TRBV29-1; length: 11; size: .; CDR3: CGGRNTGELFF; DNA: TGCGGCGGCAGGAACACCGGGGAGCTGTTTTTT
D: TRBD2; J: TRBJ2-7; V: TRBV5-8; length: 16; size: few; CDR3: CASENLLADRLYEQYF; DNA: TGTGCCAGCGAGAACCTACTAGCGGATAGACTCTACGAGCAGTACTTC